These T cell receptor beta chains were read from a single sample in a study of shared clonotypes between healthy human individuals. Sequencing used immunoSEQ multiplex PCR; TCRdb keeps in-frame clones, though not all of them. Among over a million clones listed, around 74% were seen once. The sequenced sample was memory CD4+ T cells sorted from blood. The receptors derive from a man younger than 35 in good health. The CDR3 runs from the conserved cysteine through the conserved F or W. D genes are given only for firm matches. Expanded clones get a size class; other rows say once, few or many, or leave the size out.

>TRBV5-1|TRBD2|.|TRBJ2-7
TGCGCCAGCAGCTTGACTAGCGGGTCAATGGACGAGCAGTACTTC
CASSLTSGSMDEQYF
>TRBV2|TRBD1|.|TRBJ1-2
TGTGCCAGCAGTAAGGACAGGGTTGATAATGGCTACACCTTC
CASSKDRVDNGYTF
>TRBV30|.|few|TRBJ2-2
TGTGCCTGGAGTCATGGGAACACCGGGGAGCTGTTTTTT
CAWSHGNTGELFF
>TRBV10-3|TRBD2|.|TRBJ2-5
TGTGCCACTACAAGCGGGGGGCGAGAGACCCAGTACTTC
CATTSGGRETQYF
>TRBV27|.|.|TRBJ1-2
TGTGCCAGCACCTTAACCCCTTCTCCGACACAAGGCTACACCTTC
CASTLTPSPTQGYTF
>TRBV2|TRBD2|.|TRBJ2-5
TGTGCCAGCAGTGTGAGCGGGGGATTTGTTGAGACCCAGTACTTC
CASSVSGGFVETQYF
>TRBV4-1|TRBD1|.|TRBJ2-4
TGCGCCAGCAGCCATCCCGACAGGGGTCCCACAAACATTCAGTACTTC
CASSHPDRGPTNIQYF
>TRBV5-6|.|.|TRBJ1-1
TGTGCCAGCAGCTCGTTACAGGTCATGAACACTGAAGCTTTCTTT
CASSSLQVMNTEAFF
>TRBV25-1|.|many|TRBJ2-3
TGTGCCAGCAGTGAATTAGGGGGCGGGAGAACAGATACGCAGTATTTT
CASSELGGGRTDTQYF
>TRBV6-6|.|.|TRBJ1-5
TGTGCCAGCAATGGTGTAGATCAGCCCCAGCATTTT
CASNGVDQPQHF
>TRBV14|TRBD1|.|TRBJ2-5
TGTGCCAGCAGCCAAGGGCTTTCAGGGGGCGGGGAGACCCAGTACTTC
CASSQGLSGGGETQYF
>TRBV5-1|.|.|TRBJ2-3
TGCGCCAGCAGCCCTGGTGGGGTATCGGATACGCAGTATTTT
CASSPGGVSDTQYF
>TRBV5-1|.|.|TRBJ2-2
TGCGCCAGCAGCGGCGGGACAGACCTTAACACCGGGGAGCTGTTTTTT
CASSGGTDLNTGELFF
>TRBV20-1|.|.|TRBJ2-1
TGCAGTGGCCGGAGCAATGAGCAGTTCTTC
CSGRSNEQFF
>TRBV12-2|.|.|TRBJ2-7
TGTGCAAGTCGCCAACGGGGGCGGAGCTCCTACGAGCAGTACTTC
CASRQRGRSSYEQYF
>TRBV30|.|.|TRBJ2-7
TGTGCCTTGTCAGGAGGAAGGGTCGACGAGCAGTACTTC
CALSGGRVDEQYF
>TRBV18|.|.|TRBJ1-3
TGTGCCAGCTCACCACTCCGGGCAGGGATGATGGCTGGAAACACCATATATTTT
CASSPLRAGMMAGNTIYF
>TRBV6-1|.|.|TRBJ1-1
TGTGCCAGCAGTGAAGTGTGGGACACTTCGAACACTGAAGCTTTCTTT
CASSEVWDTSNTEAFF
>TRBV6-1|.|many|TRBJ1-6
TGTGCCAGCAGCCCAGGACCTTATAATTCACCCCTCCACTTT
CASSPGPYNSPLHF
>TRBV18|.|.|TRBJ1-6
TGTGCCAGCTCGCCGGGGCGGAATTCACCCCTCCACTTT
CASSPGRNSPLHF
>TRBV7-3|TRBD1|once|TRBJ2-1
TGTGCCAGCAGCCCCACGACAGGGATCTTTAATGAGCAGTTCTTC
CASSPTTGIFNEQFF
>TRBV19|TRBD1|.|TRBJ1-1
TGTGCCAGTAGTATTACAGGGGGCGCGAACACTGAAGCTTTCTTT
CASSITGGANTEAFF
>TRBV6-6|.|few|TRBJ1-5
TGTGCCAGCGGGGAAAATAGCAATCAGCCCCAGCATTTT
CASGENSNQPQHF
>TRBV5-5|.|.|TRBJ1-2
TGTGCCAGCAGACCTACAGGAACTTTTTCGTATGGCTACACCTTC
CASRPTGTFSYGYTF
>TRBV10-1|TRBD1|.|TRBJ1-2
TGCGCCAGCAGCCACGGACAGGGAGGAGGCTACACCTTC
CASSHGQGGGYTF
>TRBV5-1|TRBD2|.|TRBJ2-1
TGCGCCAGCAGTCCGGGACTATCTACATCATTCGCCAATGAGCAGTTCTTC
CASSPGLSTSFANEQFF
>TRBV7-8|TRBD1|.|TRBJ1-6
TGTGCCAGCAGCCACCGACAGGGGAATTCACCCCTCCACTTT
CASSHRQGNSPLHF
>TRBV7-2|TRBD2|.|TRBJ2-5
TGTGCCAGCAGCTTTCAAGCGGGGGGGGAGACCCAGTACTTC
CASSFQAGGETQYF
>TRBV11-2|TRBD2|.|TRBJ2-5
TGTGCCAGCAGCCCGGGGGGACTAGCGCAAGAGACCCAGTACTTC
CASSPGGLAQETQYF
>TRBV15|.|.|TRBJ2-2
TGTGCCACCAGGTCCGGGGAGTACACCGGGGAGCTGTTTTTT
CATRSGEYTGELFF
>TRBV30|.|.|TRBJ1-2
TGTGCCTGGAGTGGCCGGTGGGGGTTCTATGGCTACACCTTC
CAWSGRWGFYGYTF
>TRBV6-5|.|.|TRBJ2-5
TGTGCCAGCAGGAAAGGAGTAGGGACCCAGTACTTC
CASRKGVGTQYF
>TRBV2|.|.|TRBJ1-4
TGTGCCAGCACTCGAGAACCAACGGGTGAAAAACTGTTTTTT
CASTREPTGEKLFF
>TRBV7-2|TRBD2|.|TRBJ2-7
TGTGCCAGCAGCGCCACTAGCGGGAGGGCCAAGGGGCTAATTGAGCAGTACTTC
CASSATSGRAKGLIEQYF
>TRBV2|TRBD2|.|TRBJ2-5
TGTGCCAGCAGCCCAACTAGCGGGGTCTCAGAGACCCAGTACTTC
CASSPTSGVSETQYF
>TRBV19|TRBD2|once|TRBJ2-7
TGTGCCAGTAGTCCCCTCGGGACTAGCGGAATCTACGAGCAGTACTTC
CASSPLGTSGIYEQYF
>TRBV29-1|.|.|TRBJ1-1
TGCAGCGTTGAATCGAGGGTCAGCACTGAAGCTTTCTTT
CSVESRVSTEAFF
>TRBV10-1|.|.|TRBJ2-5
TGCGCCACCAGCCGGCAGCGGGCTGGGGAGACCCAGTACTTC
CATSRQRAGETQYF
>TRBV19|TRBD1|once|TRBJ1-5
TGTGCCAGTAAGACAGGGGTAAATCAGCCCCAGCATTTT
CASKTGVNQPQHF
>TRBV9|.|.|TRBJ1-2
TGTGCCAGCAGCGCCCACGGAGGAGGTAACTATGGCTACACCTTC
CASSAHGGGNYGYTF